This TCR beta chain stems from a study of cytomegalovirus exposure and HLA in healthy donors listed by TCRdb under 2017. Regarding the complete study: An earlier analysis of several hundred of the donors reported about 250 Gb of sequence data and more than 90 million unique TCR beta sequences from some 180 million T cells. An early release covering 500 to 750 HLA-typed donors comprised approximately 300 gigabases of sequencing data and tens of millions of unique TCR sequences. Among the roughly 390 genotyped donors, more than 70% belonged to the genetic ancestry cluster associated with self-reported Caucasian donors. The aim of the study was to test whether cataloging public T cell receptors could identify signatures of past pathogen exposure. The T cell repertoires of 666 subjects were profiled by immunosequencing and related to cytomegalovirus serostatus. Along with the approximately 700-subject first cohort, a separate validation cohort of over a hundred different subjects was used. The study combined high-throughput TCR immunosequencing, statistical association of individual TCRs with disease status, and machine learning to predict cytomegalovirus infection status. A later analysis re-examined previously published TCR beta repertoires from over 500 donors and added high-resolution HLA genotyping to investigate patterns of TCR occurrence. In the later analysis, no new phenotypic data were used to find candidate immune exposures; instead, reliance was placed on TCR beta sequences and their occurrence across donors. To decide whether each TCR beta V gene segment behaved as functional or pseudogenic, an earlier analysis of some 570 of the donors relied on high-throughput TCR beta sequencing. Donor age, sex, ethnicity and CMV serostatus were compiled together with the repertoire data. In a later genetic analysis, genome-wide SNP genotypes for about 55% of the roughly 700 donors were used, and that subset was treated as a discovery cohort. Every repertoire in the discovery cohort had been generated on one and the same sequencing platform. Both class I and class II loci were covered by HLA typing, at four-digit resolution. Typing coverage differed by locus: A, B, C, DRB1 and DQB1 were typed in roughly 620-630 donors, DQA1 in 522, DPA1 in over 600, and DPB1 in approximately 450. Roughly 5 DR-DQ haplotypes were handled as single units for association and clustering, since linkage in the cohort was strong. Among about 400 genotyped donors of the cohort, an average of around 250,000 unique TCR beta nucleotide sequences was sequenced per donor, of which about 18% were non-productive. The paper's findings and limits, for the study overall: In a later genetic analysis, a missense DCLRE1C variant was associated with V-gene and J-gene trimming of TCR beta chains, and the association was replicated in an independent cohort. In a later analysis, 15,000 to 20,000 TCR beta sequences were associated with specific HLA alleles at a false discovery rate of 0.05. Linkage disequilibrium might explain the correlated functional status among segregating V segments, but an unknown experimental factor could not be excluded. A later analysis found that TCR association rates varied across HLA loci, with DRB1 alleles showing the most associated TCRs and HLA-C alleles the fewest. Because HLA typing was unavailable for some donors at each locus, only the typed subset was used in association tests. Only TCR beta chains were sequenced in this cohort, and the absence of alpha or paired-chain data limited detectable features. In a later analysis, HLA-associated TCR beta chains showed more clonal expansion and lower generation probabilities than non-associated chains that were equally common. In vitro tests confirmed that three of the cytomegalovirus-associated TCR beta chains recognize cytomegalovirus antigens. Assigning TCR associations to individual alleles was difficult when HLA alleles, especially DR and DQ, strongly co-occurred. A group of highly shared sequence variants was considered likely to be a technical artifact of the sequencing pipeline. The 87-base-pair reads could not distinguish some IMGT-functional V segments, including TRBV6-2 and TRBV6-3, so those segments were excluded. According to a later analysis, parvovirus B19, influenza, CMV and Epstein-Barr virus appeared linked to several top co-occurrence clusters. In both the original and validation cohorts, the classifier was reported to diagnose cytomegalovirus status with high specificity and sensitivity. Presence/absence analyses assumed roughly uniform sequencing depth across donors, an assumption that may not hold. CMV serostatus was the only immune exposure information available for the cohort. A further reported finding was that TCR beta sequences accurately predicted the HLA-A and HLA-B alleles for most subjects in the first cohort. In an earlier analysis of around 600 of the donors, most TCR beta V segments were observed in productive rearrangements about 87% or about 30% of the time, broadly matching IMGT annotations. The authors suggested that the approach could potentially be extended to other disease states and immunological phenotypes. In a later analysis, most CMV-associated TCR beta chains were found to appear HLA-restricted, with HLA associations seemingly driven largely by CMV exposure. A later genetic analysis reported fewer N-insertions in productive TCRs among donors in an Asian-associated ancestry cluster than the roughly 620-donor mean. Because counts were too low, about 15 rarely observed V segments, including chromosome 9 orphons, were left out of the earlier analysis of 500 to 650 of the donors. The study listed 170 or so TCR beta chains as associated with cytomegalovirus. Most TCR sequences were observed very rarely across donors, whereas some public TCRs were present in many individuals.

Library prep was done by the immunoSEQ multiplex PCR assay. A mixture of 60 forward primers for TCR Vbeta segments and 13 reverse primers for TCR Jbeta segments was used in the multiplex PCR. The CDR3 region of rearranged TCR beta genes was amplified from genomic DNA with a multiplex PCR assay. Amplified TCR beta libraries were sequenced as 87-base-pair reads on the Illumina HiSeq System. The paper's data handling went like this. Across the 500 to 700 repertoires, a later analysis counted some 81 million unique TCR beta chains, around 11 million of which were shared by at least two donors. To remove PCR and sequencing errors, raw reads were error-corrected and collapsed into unique sequences using a nearest-neighbor algorithm that merged closely related sequences. Alignment of CDR3 sequences to IMGT reference sequences was used to assign V, D and J gene segments. Each retained sequence needed at least a six-nucleotide match to both a V gene segment and a J gene segment. Rearrangements were called productive when the CDR3 lacked stop codons and stayed in frame with V and J; all others were non-productive. Following IMGT convention, CDR3 was defined as the stretch from the second conserved V-encoded cysteine to the conserved J-encoded phenylalanine. The earlier analysis of a few hundred of the donors excluded sequences that lacked an unambiguous match to a single V gene segment. An earlier analysis of some 500 of the donors classified V segments as functional when productive rearrangements were above 56.7% and as segregating when the standard deviation between donors was above 5%. A statistical classification framework was built for diagnosing cytomegalovirus status from the catalog of TCR beta chain sequences. V and J gene assignment, in a later analysis, came from comparing TCR nucleotide sequences with IMGT/GENE-DB human TR gene sequences. Using the TCRdist pipeline, a later analysis assigned CDR3 sequences along with most-parsimonious VDJ recombination scenarios. In a later analysis, each TCR beta chain was defined by its CDR3 amino acid sequence together with its V-gene family, and reads without a unique V-gene family were excluded. In a later analysis, 500 to 650 highly shared, low-generation-probability nucleotide sequences were removed to address suspected cross-contamination and a sequencing artifact. In a later analysis, a clonal expansion index for each public chain was calculated from normalized within-repertoire ranks of inferred template counts. Generation probabilities in a later analysis came from a VDJ recombination model fitted to out-of-frame rearrangements, and those results were checked against IGoR. A later analysis scored TCR-TCR, TCR-HLA and TCR-CMV co-occurrence with hypergeometric tests, applying a repertoire-size bias correction to TCR pairs. In a later analysis, false discovery rates were estimated by permuting HLA or CMV assignments 20 times. In a later analysis, co-occurring TCRs were grouped with DBSCAN, and TCRdist sequence similarity was added when clustering was performed within HLA-allele-positive subsets. Co-occurrence clustering excluded repertoires with fewer than 30,000 or more than 120,000 public chains, plus five with anomalous nucleotide sharing. This is the immuneACCESS table as TCRdb keeps it, with only in-frame sequences that have V and J called. A part of the clones is gone; compared with another copy, unresolved V genes explain less than half, and the rest is unexplained. V and J calls and clone size come straight from that table; D and trimming were deduced from the DNA. This sample lists about 160,000 clones; roughly four fifths were detected once. Of the sample, over 1.2% is held by the ten largest clones.

According to the germline V gene (reference sequence), CDR1 reads MNHEY and CDR2 reads SMNVEV. Including cysteine and phenylalanine, the CDR3 has 13 amino acids. The CDR3 DNA has 39 bases and is translated from base 1. The cohort was made up of 650 to 700 healthy bone marrow donors. At the time of sampling, every cohort member was nominally healthy, though immune exposures that went unrecorded were likely present. The donor was CMV seronegative and was included in the group of under 450 seronegative cohort members. Every donor gave a peripheral blood sample, and the peripheral blood mononuclear cells from that sample were used for TCR beta sequencing. The Qiagen DNeasy Blood Extraction Kit was used to extract genomic DNA from the blood cell samples. As to this clone: It has no known antigen specificity. No per-base quality is available; no much larger clone lies one base away.

This receptor chain uses TRBV27 and TRBJ2-5, with the D gene call left open. The J call may be in error: the DNA end matches TRBJ2-7 better. This receptor was obtained from a man in his fifties or sixties in good health and CMV-seronegative. Input material: PBMCs. The CDR3 here reads CASSLSHSYEQYF. DNA sequence: TGTGCCAGCAGTTTATCCCACTCCTACGAGCAGTACTTC.